One and the same sample provided the 28 T cell receptor beta chains below, sequenced in a study of T cells in Graves' hyperthyroidism and ophthalmopathy. Amplification targeted TCR beta CDR3 regions from RNA transcripts. Researchers ran a first-round RT-PCR on the TCR CDR3 using the HTBI primer set. One entry per CDR3 protein results from TCRdb running MiXCR on the multiplex PCR reads. The repertoire holds over 150,000 distinct CDR3 sequences, 15% to 20% seen once, with 25% to 30% in the top ten. Sequencing was performed on blood. The origin of the receptors is a woman in her 50s with Graves' hyperthyroidism.

This clonotype was seen repeatedly, ten times or more. The chain carries TRBV14 and TRBJ1-4; unclear D gene. The germline V and J ends were trimmed by 4 bases and 7 bases, with 16 bases remaining between them. CDR3 length: 15 residues. From germline, CDR1 is SGHDN and CDR2 FVKESK. CDR3 region: CASSREAVLGEKLFF. The CDR3, as DNA: TGTGCCAGCAGCCGAGAAGCGGTATTGGGTGAAAAACTGTTTTTT.

The sample holds many counts of this clonotype. The chain has TRBV7-2 and TRBJ2-5, with 8 bases that match TRBD2. This CDR3 is 15 amino acids long. Looked up from germline, CDR1 is SGHTA and CDR2 is FQGNSA. J lost 2 bases, V lost 3 bases, and 5 bases had no gene match. CDR3 DNA: TGTGCCAGCAGCTTCGGGGGGGGTACACAAGAGACCCAGTACTTC. Encoded protein: CASSFGGGTQETQYF.

This chain's CDR3 is CASSLRVSGANVLTF. In DNA, the CDR3 is TGTGCCAGCAGCCTCCGAGTCTCTGGGGCCAACGTCCTGACTTTC. This rearrangement joins TRBV14 to TRBJ2-6; D is unresolved. The CDR3 is 15 amino acids. Trimming took 4 bases from V and 0 from J, leaving 7 bases between them. Germline CDR1 and CDR2: SGHDN and FVKESK.

This clonotype was seen many times. This sequence joins TRBV20-1 and TRBJ1-2, with D possibly being TRBD1 (5 bases). V shed 4 bases and J shed 3 bases, with 15 bases lying between them. This CDR3 contains 14 residues. Per the germline V gene, CDR1 is DFQATT and CDR2 is SNEGSKA (reference sequence). CDR3 sequence: CSANPGPPHYGYTF. Written as DNA, the CDR3 is TGCAGTGCTAACCCGGGACCACCGCACTATGGCTACACCTTC.

This clonotype was seen ten or more times. The CDR3 nucleotides read TGTGCCAGCAGCCAAGATCCGGGACTATTAACGGATACGCAGTATTTT. It translates to CASSQDPGLLTDTQYF. The chain is built from TRBV3-1 and TRBJ2-3; 7 bases are shared with TRBD2. V shed 0 bases and J 6 bases; nucleotides not matched to a gene: 9. Germline CDR1 is LGHDT and CDR2 is YNNKEL (reference sequence). CDR3 size: 16 residues.

This clonotype showed up just a few times. The chain recombines TRBV5-1 with TRBJ1-2; D unresolved. There are 13 residues in the CDR3. The germline V gene has CDR1 SGHRS and CDR2 YFSETQ. V was pared by 4 bases and J by 6 bases, with 13 bases between. DNA of the CDR3: TGCGCCAGCAGCCCAGAGGAGCGGGATGGCTACACCTTC. Translating it yields CASSPEERDGYTF.

This clonotype was counted at least ten times. J is TRBJ1-2 and V is TRBV6-1; 11 nucleotides agree with TRBD1. The CDR3 length is 14 residues. V lost 5 bases to trimming and J lost 4 bases; unmatched junction nucleotides: 3. CDR1 and CDR2 (germline): MNHNS, SASEGT. The CDR3 nucleotides read TGTGCCAGCAGTACCGGGACAGGGGGCTATGGCTACACCTTC. Translation gives CASSTGTGGYGYTF.

This clonotype occurred a few times. A much larger clone is a single base away; this may be a read error. CDR3 DNA sequence: TGTGCCAGCTCACCAGACATGGGTAATTCACCCCCCCACTTT. Protein sequence: CASSPDMGNSPPHF. J is TRBJ1-6 and V is TRBV18; D gene ambiguous. Germline V CDR1 and CDR2: KGHSH, LQKENI. CDR3 size: 14 residues. The complete variable domain, with remaining parts taken from reference TRBV18 and TRBJ1-6, reads NAGVMQNPRHLVRRRGQEARLRCSPMKGHSHVYWYRQLPEEGLKFMVYLQKENIIDESGMPKERFSAEFPKEGPSILRIQQVVRGDSAAYFCASSPDMGNSPPHFGNGTRLTVT.

This clonotype was detected many times. This chain's CDR3 is CASSFGQDHEQYF. CDR3 bases: TGCGCCAGCAGCTTTGGGCAGGATCACGAGCAGTACTTC. The chain has TRBV5-1 and TRBJ2-7; D is undetermined. This CDR3 has 13 amino acids. V gave up 2 bases and J gave up 5 bases, with 11 bases separating them. Germline V gene sequence: CDR1 SGHRS, CDR2 YFSETQ.

This clonotype occurred many times. The chain employs TRBV7-9 and TRBJ2-3, with D tentatively TRBD2 (6 bases). Trimming shortened V by 3 bases and J by 7 bases, and 8 bases separated the two germline ends. The CDR3 sequence is 12 residues long. Germline CDR1 reads SEHNR; CDR2 reads FQNEAQ (reference sequence). CDR3 sequence: CASSFGGNTQYF. In DNA, the CDR3 is TGTGCCAGCAGCTTCGGGGGAAATACGCAGTATTTT.

At least ten counts were recorded for this clonotype. The V gene is TRBV28, the J gene TRBJ1-2; D ambiguous. This CDR3 has 8 residues. Germline values: CDR1 MDHEN, CDR2 SYDVKM. This CDR3 is CAVDGYTF. As DNA, the CDR3 is TGTGCAGTTGATGGCTACACCTTC.

With regard to this clonotype: This may arise from a read error, as a much more abundant clone is one base away. The chain couples TRBV9 to TRBJ2-2; TRBD1 or TRBD2 may be the D gene (5 bases each). This CDR3 region has 15 residues. CDR1 is SGDLS, CDR2 YYNGEE, per germline. CDR3 amino acids: CASSVGRVDTGELSF. CDR3 bases: TGTGCCAGCAGCGTCGGCAGGGTAGACACCGGGGAGCTGTCTTTT.

This clonotype was counted only a few times. Possible read error: a much larger clone is one base away. The rearrangement joins TRBV9 to TRBJ2-2; D remains ambiguous. Germline V CDR1 and CDR2: SGDLS, YYNGEE. CDR3 size: 12 residues. Here the CDR3 DNA reads TGTGTCAGCAGCGTAGTAGAAGGGGAGCTGTTTTTT. This codes for CVSSVVEGELFF.

The chain uses TRBV12-3 or TRBV12-4 and TRBJ1-2; no reliable D call. V shed 6 bases and J shed 6 bases, with 20 bases lying between them. The CDR3 is 15 amino acids. The CDR3 region is CASSKAGVRMHGYTF. The CDR3 DNA reads as TGTGCCAGCAGCAAGGCCGGGGTTCGGATGCATGGCTACACCTTC.

This clonotype was found many times. CDR3 in amino acids: CASSYRTGRHEQYF. CDR3 DNA: TGTGCCAGCAGCTACAGGACAGGGAGGCACGAGCAGTACTTC. This chain links TRBV5-4 with TRBJ2-7, with TRBD1 matching 8 bases. Germline CDR1 reads SGHNT; CDR2 reads YYREEE (reference sequence). Unmatched junction bases numbered 7, after V lost 3 bases and J lost 5 bases. CDR3 length: 14 amino acids.

This chain links TRBV19 with TRBJ2-3, with 8 bases lining up with TRBD2. The CDR3 loop spans 14 amino acids. Germline loops: CDR1 LNHDA, CDR2 SQIVND (reference sequence). V trimming: 3 bases; J trimming: 8 bases; junction bases outside the gene matches: 7. The CDR3 nucleotides read TGTGCCAGTAGTATTTACGCGGGGGGCGGTACGCAGTATTTT. Translating gives CASSIYAGGGTQYF.

This chain joins TRBV4-1 and TRBJ1-1, with D unclear. The CDR3 is made up of 11 amino acids. Per germline, CDR1 MGHRA and CDR2 YSYEKL. The V end lost 2 bases, the J end lost 10 bases, and 8 bases lay between the germline ends. This chain's CDR3 is CASSQRSVAFF. CDR3 sequence (DNA): TGCGCCAGCAGCCAAAGATCTGTAGCTTTCTTT.

Ten or more counts support this clonotype. This chain links TRBV6-2 or TRBV6-3 with TRBJ2-7; 7 nucleotides align to TRBD2. After removal of 2 bases from V and 3 bases from J, the junction contained 1 base not matched to a gene. Germline-derived CDR1 and CDR2 are MNHEY and SVGEGT. The CDR3 loop spans 13 amino acids. CDR3: CASSYPGGYEQYF. CDR3 coding DNA: TGTGCCAGCAGTTACCCGGGGGGCTACGAGCAGTACTTC.

This clonotype has ten or more counts. The chain links TRBV2 to TRBJ1-2, with D uncertain. V was trimmed by 3 bases and J by 6 bases, leaving 8 bases between them. In germline, CDR1 is SNHLY, CDR2 FYNNEI. CDR3 length equals 12 residues. The CDR3: CASSDWEDGYTF. The CDR3 coding sequence is TGTGCCAGCAGTGATTGGGAGGATGGCTACACCTTC.

The chain combines TRBV12-3 or TRBV12-4 with TRBJ2-3, with a possible D match to TRBD2 (7 bases). The V gene lost 5 bases and the J gene lost 0 bases, with 15 bases spanning the gap. The CDR3 loop spans 16 amino acids. CDR3 residues: CASSPGGGLSTDTQYF. DNA of the CDR3: TGTGCCAGCAGTCCGGGGGGCGGTTTAAGCACAGATACGCAGTATTTT.

This clonotype came up many times. The chain recombines TRBV2 with TRBJ1-4; possibly TRBD1 for D (6 bases). This CDR3 comprises 14 residues. V was pared by 4 bases and J by 7 bases, with 13 bases between. Looked up from germline, CDR1 is SNHLY and CDR2 is FYNNEI. CDR3 nucleotide sequence: TGTGCCAGCAGTGCTCAGGGGAACGGTGAAAAACTGTTTTTT. Amino acid sequence: CASSAQGNGEKLFF.

V usage is TRBV15 and J usage is TRBJ2-6, with no clear D. The germline CDR1 and CDR2 sequences are LNHNV and YYDKDF (reference sequence). The CDR3 totals 13 residues. V dropped 7 bases and J dropped 3 bases, with 7 bases sitting between them. CDR3 protein: CATTFFGANVLTF. In DNA, the CDR3 is TGTGCCACCACCTTTTTTGGGGCCAACGTCCTGACTTTC.

The CDR3 DNA reads as TGTGCCAGCAGCGCCGCCTCTGGGGCCAACGTCCTGACTTTC. Protein product: CASSAASGANVLTF. V and J are TRBV9 and TRBJ2-6, with no clear D. Germline CDR1 reads SGDLS; CDR2 reads YYNGEE. The CDR3 has 14 amino acids. Trimming left V 3 bases short and J 0 bases short, with 4 bases between. Looking up the rest from reference TRBV9 and TRBJ2-6 gives the full variable domain: DSGVTQTPKHLITATGQRVTLRCSPRSGDLSVYWYQQSLDQGLQFLIQYYNGEERAKGNILERFSAQQFPDLHSELNLSSLELGDSALYFCASSAASGANVLTFGAGSRLTVL.

The V and J genes are TRBV6-2 or TRBV6-3 and TRBJ2-5; 11 positions match TRBD2. This CDR3 has 15 residues. Germline CDR1 and CDR2: MNHEY and SVGEGT. V was pared by 6 bases and J by 3 bases, with 6 bases of the junction left unmatched. The CDR3 is CASRIAGGQKETQYF. The CDR3 nucleotides read TGTGCCAGCAGGATAGCGGGGGGGCAAAAAGAGACCCAGTACTTC.

In its sample, this clonotype was seen many times. The CDR3 DNA is TGTGCCAGCAGCCAAGCCAACACTGAAGCTTTCTTT. Translation gives CASSQANTEAFF. The rearrangement links TRBV3-1 to TRBJ1-1; D remains ambiguous. CDR3 length equals 12 residues. Germline-derived CDR1 and CDR2 are LGHDT and YNNKEL (reference sequence). The V and J ends lost 1 base and 2 bases respectively, with 2 bases between them.

This clonotype was detected many times. For the CDR3, the DNA is TGTGCCATCAGTGAGTCCCTTCTTTCCCAGCATTTT. This sequence encodes CAISESLLSQHF. The chain couples TRBV10-3 to TRBJ1-5, with no clear D. This CDR3 spans 12 amino acids. Deletions cut 0 bases from V and 11 bases from J, with 8 bases between. The germline V gene encodes CDR1 ENHRY and CDR2 SYGVKD.

This clonotype was counted many times. The gene calls are TRBV2 and TRBJ1-1; TRBD1 might be the D (6 bases). Germline V lookup: CDR1 SNHLY, CDR2 FYNNEI. CDR3 length: 13 residues. The V end lost 4 bases, the J end lost 1 base, and 7 bases lay between the germline ends. Here the CDR3 reads CASSVQGNTEAFF. CDR3 DNA: TGTGCCAGCAGTGTACAGGGGAACACTGAAGCTTTCTTT.

This clonotype was detected many times. This chain uses TRBV7-8 with TRBJ2-1; the match to TRBD2 covers 8 bases. This CDR3 contains 20 residues. V dropped 4 bases and J dropped 1; count of bases not matched to a gene: 18. Germline V gene data show CDR1 as SGHVS and CDR2 as FQNEAQ. Here the CDR3 DNA reads TGTGCCAGCAGCTCAGGGTTTATTTCGGGGGGGCGTATGTCCTACAATGAGCAGTTCTTC. Its translation is CASSSGFISGGRMSYNEQFF.